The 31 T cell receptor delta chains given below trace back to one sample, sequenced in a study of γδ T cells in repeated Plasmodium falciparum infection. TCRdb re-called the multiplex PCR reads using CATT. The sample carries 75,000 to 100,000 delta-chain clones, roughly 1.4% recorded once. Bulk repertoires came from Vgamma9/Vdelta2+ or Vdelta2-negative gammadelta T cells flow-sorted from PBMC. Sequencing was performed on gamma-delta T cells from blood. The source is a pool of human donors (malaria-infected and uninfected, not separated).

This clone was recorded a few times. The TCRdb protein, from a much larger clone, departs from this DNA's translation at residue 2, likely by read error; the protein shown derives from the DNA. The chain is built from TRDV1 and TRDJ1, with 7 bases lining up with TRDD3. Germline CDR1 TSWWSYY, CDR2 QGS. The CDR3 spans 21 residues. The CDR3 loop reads CSLGELLPRHLRGGYTDKLIF. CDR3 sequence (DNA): TGTTCTCTTGGGGAACTCCTGCCCCGTCACCTCAGGGGGGGATACACCGATAAACTCATCTTT.

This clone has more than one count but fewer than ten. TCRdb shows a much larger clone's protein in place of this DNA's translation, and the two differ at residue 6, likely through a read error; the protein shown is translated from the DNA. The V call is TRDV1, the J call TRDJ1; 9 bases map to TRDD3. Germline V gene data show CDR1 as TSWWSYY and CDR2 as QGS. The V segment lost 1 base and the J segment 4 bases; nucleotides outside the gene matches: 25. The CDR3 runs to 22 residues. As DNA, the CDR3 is TGTGCTCTTGGGGAACCTTCTTACCCCAAACTACTGGGGGACCCTAGGGTCGATAAACTCATCTTT. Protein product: CALGEPSYPKLLGDPRVDKLIF.

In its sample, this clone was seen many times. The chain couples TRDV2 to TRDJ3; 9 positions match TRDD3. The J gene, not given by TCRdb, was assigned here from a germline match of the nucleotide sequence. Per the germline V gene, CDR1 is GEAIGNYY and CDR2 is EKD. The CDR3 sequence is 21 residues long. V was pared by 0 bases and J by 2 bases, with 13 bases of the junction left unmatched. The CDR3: CACDTVAGGYRDPWDTRQMFF. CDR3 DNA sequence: TGTGCCTGTGACACCGTTGCCGGGGGATACCGTGATCCCTGGGACACCCGACAGATGTTTTTC.

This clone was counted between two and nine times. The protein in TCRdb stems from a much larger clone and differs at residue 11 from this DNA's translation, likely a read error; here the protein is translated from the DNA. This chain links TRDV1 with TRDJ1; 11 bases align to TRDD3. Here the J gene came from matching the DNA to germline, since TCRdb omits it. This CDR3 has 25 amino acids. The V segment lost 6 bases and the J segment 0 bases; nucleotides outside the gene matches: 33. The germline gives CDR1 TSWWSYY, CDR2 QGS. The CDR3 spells CALGIGWRPPVWGIPEESYTDKLIF. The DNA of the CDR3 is TGTGCTCTTGGAATAGGGTGGCGACCTCCCGTCTGGGGGATACCCGAAGAATCGTACACCGATAAACTCATCTTT.

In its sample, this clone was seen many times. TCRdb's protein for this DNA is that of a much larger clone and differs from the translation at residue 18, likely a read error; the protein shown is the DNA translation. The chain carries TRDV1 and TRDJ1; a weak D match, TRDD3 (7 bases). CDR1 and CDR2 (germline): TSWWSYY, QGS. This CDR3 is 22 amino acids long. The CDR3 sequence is CALGEPLHLPSSTGVHTGKLIF. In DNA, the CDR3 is TGTGCTCTTGGGGAGCCTCTTCATCTTCCTTCTAGTACTGGGGTGCACACCGGTAAACTCATCTTT.

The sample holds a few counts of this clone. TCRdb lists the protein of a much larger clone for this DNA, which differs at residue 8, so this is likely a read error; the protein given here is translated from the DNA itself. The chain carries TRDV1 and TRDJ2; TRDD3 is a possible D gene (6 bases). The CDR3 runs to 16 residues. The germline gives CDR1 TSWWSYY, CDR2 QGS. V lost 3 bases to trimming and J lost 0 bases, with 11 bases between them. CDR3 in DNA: TGTGCTCTTGGGGATACTGGGAGAGCTTTGACAGCACAACTCTTCTTT. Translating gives CALGDTGRALTAQLFF.

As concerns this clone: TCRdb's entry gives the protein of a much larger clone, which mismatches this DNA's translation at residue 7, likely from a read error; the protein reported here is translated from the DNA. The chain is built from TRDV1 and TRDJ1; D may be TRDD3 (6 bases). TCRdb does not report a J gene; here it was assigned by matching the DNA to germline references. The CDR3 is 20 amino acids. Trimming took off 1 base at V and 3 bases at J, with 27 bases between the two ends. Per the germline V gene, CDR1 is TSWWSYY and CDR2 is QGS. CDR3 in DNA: TGTGCTCTTGGGGAACAAGGGGGCTCCCCACGATGGGATAAAGCCGATAAACTCATCTTT. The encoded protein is CALGEQGGSPRWDKADKLIF.

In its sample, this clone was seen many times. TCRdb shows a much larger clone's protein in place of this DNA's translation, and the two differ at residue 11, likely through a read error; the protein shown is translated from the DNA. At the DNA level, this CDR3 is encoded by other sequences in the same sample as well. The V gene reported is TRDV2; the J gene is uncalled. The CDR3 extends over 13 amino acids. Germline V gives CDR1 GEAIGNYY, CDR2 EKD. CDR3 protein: CACDTWDTRQTFF. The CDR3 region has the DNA TGTGCCTGTGACACCTGGGACACCCGACAGACGTTTTTC.

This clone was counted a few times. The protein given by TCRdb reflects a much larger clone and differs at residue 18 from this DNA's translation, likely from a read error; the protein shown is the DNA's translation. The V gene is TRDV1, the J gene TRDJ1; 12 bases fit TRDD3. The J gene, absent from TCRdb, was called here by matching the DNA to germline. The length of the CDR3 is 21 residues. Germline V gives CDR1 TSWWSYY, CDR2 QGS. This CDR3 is CALGDPPRGLGDTMRTDELIF. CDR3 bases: TGTGCTCTTGGGGACCCCCCTAGAGGGCTGGGGGATACGATGCGCACCGATGAACTCATCTTT.

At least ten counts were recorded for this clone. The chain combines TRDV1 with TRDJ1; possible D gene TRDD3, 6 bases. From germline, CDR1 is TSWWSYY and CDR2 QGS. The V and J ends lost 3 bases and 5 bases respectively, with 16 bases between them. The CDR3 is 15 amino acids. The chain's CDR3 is CALGDIAPLGDKLIF. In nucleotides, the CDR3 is TGTGCTCTTGGGGATATAGCCCCTCTGGGGGATAAACTCATCTTT.

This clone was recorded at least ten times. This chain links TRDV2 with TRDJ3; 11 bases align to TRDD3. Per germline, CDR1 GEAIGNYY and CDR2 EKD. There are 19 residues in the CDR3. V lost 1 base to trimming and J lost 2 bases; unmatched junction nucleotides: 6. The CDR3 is CACDTTRLGDTWDTRQMFF. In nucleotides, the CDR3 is TGTGCCTGTGACACTACTCGACTGGGGGATACCTGGGACACCCGACAGATGTTTTTC.

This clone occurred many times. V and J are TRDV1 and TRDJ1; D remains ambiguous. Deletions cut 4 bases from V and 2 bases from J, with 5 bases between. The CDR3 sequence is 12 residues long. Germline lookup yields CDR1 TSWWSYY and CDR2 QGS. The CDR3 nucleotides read TGTGCTCTTGGGGTCGGTACCGATAAACTCATCTTT. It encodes CALGVGTDKLIF.

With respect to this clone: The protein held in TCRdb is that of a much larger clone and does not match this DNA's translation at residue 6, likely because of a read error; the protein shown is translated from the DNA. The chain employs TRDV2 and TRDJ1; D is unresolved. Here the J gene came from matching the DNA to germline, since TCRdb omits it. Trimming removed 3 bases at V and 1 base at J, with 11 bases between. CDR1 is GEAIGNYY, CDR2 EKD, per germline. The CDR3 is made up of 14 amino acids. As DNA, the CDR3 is TGTGCCTGTGACGGGACTAGTGCCACCGATAAACTCATCTTT. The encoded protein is CACDGTSATDKLIF.

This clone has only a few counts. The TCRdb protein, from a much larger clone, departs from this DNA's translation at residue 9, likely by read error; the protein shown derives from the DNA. CDR3 in DNA: TGTGCTCTTGGGCTACCTAGGAAGGTGATAGAAGATAAACTCATCTTT. Encoded protein: CALGLPRKVIEDKLIF. J is TRDJ1 and V is TRDV1, with unresolved D. This CDR3 is 16 amino acids long. Trimming stripped 5 bases from V and 5 bases from J, with 21 bases between. CDR1 is TSWWSYY and CDR2 is QGS in the germline V gene.

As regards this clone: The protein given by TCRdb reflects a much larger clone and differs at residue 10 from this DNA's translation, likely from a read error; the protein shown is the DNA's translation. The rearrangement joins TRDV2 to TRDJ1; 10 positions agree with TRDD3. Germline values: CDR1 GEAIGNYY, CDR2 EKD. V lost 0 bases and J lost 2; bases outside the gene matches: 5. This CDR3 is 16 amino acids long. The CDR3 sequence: CACDTVGDTDTDKLIF. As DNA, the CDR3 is TGTGCCTGTGACACCGTGGGGGATACTGATACCGATAAACTCATCTTT.

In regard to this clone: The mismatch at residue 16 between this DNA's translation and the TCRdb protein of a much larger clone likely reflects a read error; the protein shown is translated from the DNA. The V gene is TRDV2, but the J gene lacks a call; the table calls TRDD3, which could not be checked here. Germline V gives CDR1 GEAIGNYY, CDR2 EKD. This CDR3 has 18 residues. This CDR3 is CACDTLGLGDSNTDKPIF. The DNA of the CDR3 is TGTGCCTGTGACACCCTGGGTCTGGGGGATTCCAACACCGATAAACCCATCTTT.

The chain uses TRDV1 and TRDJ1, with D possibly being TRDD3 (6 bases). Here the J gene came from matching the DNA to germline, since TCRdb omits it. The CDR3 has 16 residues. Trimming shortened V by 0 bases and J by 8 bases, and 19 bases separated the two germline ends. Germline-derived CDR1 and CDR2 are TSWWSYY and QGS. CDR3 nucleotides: TGTGCTCTTGGGGAACTCTCCACGTCTGGGGATGGGAAACTCATCTTT. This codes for CALGELSTSGDGKLIF.

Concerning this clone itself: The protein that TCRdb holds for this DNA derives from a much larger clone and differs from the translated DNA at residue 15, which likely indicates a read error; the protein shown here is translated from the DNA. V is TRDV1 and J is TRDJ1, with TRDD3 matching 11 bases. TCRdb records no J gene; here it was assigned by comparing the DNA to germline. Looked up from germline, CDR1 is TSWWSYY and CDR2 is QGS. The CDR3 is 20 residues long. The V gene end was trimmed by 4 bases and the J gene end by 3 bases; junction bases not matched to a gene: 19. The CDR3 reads CALGGVSPPYWGINADKLIF. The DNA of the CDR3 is TGTGCTCTTGGGGGGGTCTCTCCCCCTTACTGGGGGATAAACGCCGATAAACTCATCTTT.

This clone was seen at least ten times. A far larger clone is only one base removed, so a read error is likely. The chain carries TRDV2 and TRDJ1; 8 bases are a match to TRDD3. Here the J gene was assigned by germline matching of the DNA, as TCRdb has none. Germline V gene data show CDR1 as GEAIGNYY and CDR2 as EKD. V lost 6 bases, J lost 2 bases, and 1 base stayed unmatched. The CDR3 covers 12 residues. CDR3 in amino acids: CACNWGTDKLIF. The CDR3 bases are TGTGCCTGTAACTGGGGGACCGATAAACTCATCTTT.

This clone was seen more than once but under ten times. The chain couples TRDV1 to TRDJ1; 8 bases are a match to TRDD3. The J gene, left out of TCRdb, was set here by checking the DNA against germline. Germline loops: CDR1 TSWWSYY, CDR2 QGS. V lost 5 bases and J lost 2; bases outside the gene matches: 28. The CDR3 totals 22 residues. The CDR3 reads CALGPTSYLRTGGPRTTDKLIF. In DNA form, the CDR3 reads TGTGCTCTTGGGCCAACATCCTACCTCCGTACTGGGGGTCCACGTACAACCGATAAACTCATCTTT.

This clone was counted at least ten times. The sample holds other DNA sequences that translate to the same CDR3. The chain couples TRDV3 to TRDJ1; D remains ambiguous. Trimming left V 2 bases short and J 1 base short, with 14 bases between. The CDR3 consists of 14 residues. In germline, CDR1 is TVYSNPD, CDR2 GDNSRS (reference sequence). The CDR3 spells CAFGTLRVTDKLIF. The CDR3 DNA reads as TGTGCCTTTGGGACGCTAAGAGTCACCGATAAACTCATCTTT.

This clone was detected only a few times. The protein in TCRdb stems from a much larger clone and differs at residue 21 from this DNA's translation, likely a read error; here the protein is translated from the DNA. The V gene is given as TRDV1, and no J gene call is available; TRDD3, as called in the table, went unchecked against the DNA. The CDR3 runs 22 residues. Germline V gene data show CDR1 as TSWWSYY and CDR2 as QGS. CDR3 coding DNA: TGTGCTCTTGGGGAACTAGCGTTTCGCCCCTTCCGTCGCGCTGGGGGCCCCGATAAACTCACCTTT. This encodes CALGELAFRPFRRAGGPDKLTF.

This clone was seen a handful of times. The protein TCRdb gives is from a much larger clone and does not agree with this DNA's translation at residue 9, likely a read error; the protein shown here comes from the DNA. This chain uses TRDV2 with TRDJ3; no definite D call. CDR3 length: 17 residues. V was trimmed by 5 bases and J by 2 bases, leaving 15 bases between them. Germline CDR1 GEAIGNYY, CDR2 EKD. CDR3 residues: CACVRDSSAWDTRQMFF. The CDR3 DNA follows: TGTGCCTGTGTGAGAGATAGCAGCGCCTGGGACACCCGACAGATGTTTTTC.

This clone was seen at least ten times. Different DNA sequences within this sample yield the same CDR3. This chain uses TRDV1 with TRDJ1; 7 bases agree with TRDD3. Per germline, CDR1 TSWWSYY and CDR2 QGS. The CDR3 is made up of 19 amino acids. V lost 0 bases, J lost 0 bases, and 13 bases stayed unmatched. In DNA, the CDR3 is TGTGCTCTTGGGGAACTGCCTATTGGTACTCTGGGGGACACCGATAAACTCATCTTT. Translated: CALGELPIGTLGDTDKLIF.

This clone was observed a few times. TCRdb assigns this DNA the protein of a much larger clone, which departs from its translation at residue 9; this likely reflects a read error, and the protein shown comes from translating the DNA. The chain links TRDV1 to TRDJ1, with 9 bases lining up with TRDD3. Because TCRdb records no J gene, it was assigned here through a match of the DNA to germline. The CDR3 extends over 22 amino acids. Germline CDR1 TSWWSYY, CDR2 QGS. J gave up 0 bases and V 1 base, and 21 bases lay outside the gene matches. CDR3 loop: CALGEPMGRPTGGRLYTDKLIF. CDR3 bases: TGTGCTCTTGGGGAACCTATGGGCCGTCCTACTGGGGGACGTCTGTACACCGATAAACTCATCTTT.

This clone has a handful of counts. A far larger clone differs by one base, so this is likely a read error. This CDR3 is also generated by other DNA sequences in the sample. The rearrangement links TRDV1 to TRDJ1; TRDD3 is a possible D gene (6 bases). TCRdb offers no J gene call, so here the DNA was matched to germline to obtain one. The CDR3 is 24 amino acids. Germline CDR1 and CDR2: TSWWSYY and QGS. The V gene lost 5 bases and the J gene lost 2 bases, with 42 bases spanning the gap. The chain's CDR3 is CALGPPNISNTGSQGWGQTDKLIF. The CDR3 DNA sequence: TGTGCTCTTGGGCCCCCGAACATCTCCAATACTGGGTCGCAGGGGTGGGGGCAAACCGATAAACTCATCTTT.

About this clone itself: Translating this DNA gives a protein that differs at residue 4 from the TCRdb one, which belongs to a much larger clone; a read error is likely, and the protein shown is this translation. Here the CDR3 DNA reads TGTGCCTGTAACAGTGTAGGAGTCGATAAACTCATCTTT. Amino acid sequence: CACNSVGVDKLIF. The chain couples TRDV2 to TRDJ1; D unclear. This CDR3 has 13 residues. The V end lost 6 bases, the J end lost 4 bases, and 14 bases lay between the germline ends. Germline V CDR1 and CDR2: GEAIGNYY, EKD.

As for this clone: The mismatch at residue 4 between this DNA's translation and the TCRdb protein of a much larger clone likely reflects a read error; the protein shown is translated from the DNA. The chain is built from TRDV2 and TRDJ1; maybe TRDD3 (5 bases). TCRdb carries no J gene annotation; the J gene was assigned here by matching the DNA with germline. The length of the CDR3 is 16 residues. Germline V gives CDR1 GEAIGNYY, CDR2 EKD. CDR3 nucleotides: TGTGCCTGTGGCACCGTGGGGTCTCGAAGCACCGATAAACTCATCTTT. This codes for CACGTVGSRSTDKLIF.

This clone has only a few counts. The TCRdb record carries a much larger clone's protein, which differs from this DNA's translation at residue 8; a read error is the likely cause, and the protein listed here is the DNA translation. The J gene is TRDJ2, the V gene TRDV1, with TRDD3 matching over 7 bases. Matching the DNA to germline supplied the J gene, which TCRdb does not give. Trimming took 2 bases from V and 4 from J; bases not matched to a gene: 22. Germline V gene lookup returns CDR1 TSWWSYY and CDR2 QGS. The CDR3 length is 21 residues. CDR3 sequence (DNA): TGTGCTCTTGGGGAAAAGTCCTGCAGTACTGGGGCGGTTGTGGGGACAGCACAACTCTTCTTT. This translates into CALGEKSCSTGAVVGTAQLFF.

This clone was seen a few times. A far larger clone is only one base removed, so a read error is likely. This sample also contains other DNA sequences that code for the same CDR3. CDR3: CACDTGDTDKLIF. The CDR3 bases are TGTGCCTGTGACACCGGAGATACCGATAAGCTCATCTTT. No J gene call was made, and the V gene is TRDV2; the table names TRDD3, a call not compared with the DNA. In germline, CDR1 is GEAIGNYY, CDR2 EKD. The CDR3 has 13 residues.

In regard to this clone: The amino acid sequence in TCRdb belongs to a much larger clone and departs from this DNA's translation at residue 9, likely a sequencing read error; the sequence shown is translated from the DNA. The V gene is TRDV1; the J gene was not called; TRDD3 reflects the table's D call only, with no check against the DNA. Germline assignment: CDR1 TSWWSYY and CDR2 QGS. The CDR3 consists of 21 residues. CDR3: CALGERSYLGGLGDGPDKLIF. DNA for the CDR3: TGTGCTCTTGGGGAACGCTCCTACCTTGGGGGACTGGGGGATGGCCCCGATAAACTAATCTTT.